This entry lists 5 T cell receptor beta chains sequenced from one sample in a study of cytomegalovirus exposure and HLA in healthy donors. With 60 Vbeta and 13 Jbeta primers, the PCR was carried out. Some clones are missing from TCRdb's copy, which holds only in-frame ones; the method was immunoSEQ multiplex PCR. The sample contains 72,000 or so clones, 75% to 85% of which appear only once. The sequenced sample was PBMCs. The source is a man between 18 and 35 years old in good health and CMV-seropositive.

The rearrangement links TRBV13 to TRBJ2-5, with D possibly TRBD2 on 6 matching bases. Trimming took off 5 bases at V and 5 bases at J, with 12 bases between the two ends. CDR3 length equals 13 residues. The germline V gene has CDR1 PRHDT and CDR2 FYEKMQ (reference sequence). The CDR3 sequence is CASSPRDGETQYF. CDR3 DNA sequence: TGTGCCAGCAGCCCGCGGGACGGGGAGACCCAGTACTTC.

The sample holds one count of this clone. The CDR3 is CASSFTGTGPHEQYF. The CDR3 DNA is TGTGCCAGCAGCTTCACCGGGACAGGGCCCCACGAGCAGTACTTC. This chain links TRBV7-2 with TRBJ2-7; 9 bases are a match to TRBD1. Germline CDR1 and CDR2: SGHTA and FQGNSA. This CDR3 contains 15 residues. V dropped 3 bases and J dropped 5; count of bases not matched to a gene: 8.

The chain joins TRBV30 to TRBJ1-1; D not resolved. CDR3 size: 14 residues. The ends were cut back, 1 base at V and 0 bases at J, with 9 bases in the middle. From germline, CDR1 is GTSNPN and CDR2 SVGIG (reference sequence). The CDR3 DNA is TGTGCCTGGAGTGCCCGAGGGTTGAACACTGAAGCTTTCTTT. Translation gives CAWSARGLNTEAFF. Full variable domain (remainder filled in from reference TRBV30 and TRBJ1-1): SQTIHQWPATLVQPVGSPLSLECTVEGTSNPNLYWYRQAAGRGLQLLFYSVGIGQISSEVPQNLSASRPQDRQFILSSKKLLLSDSGFYLCAWSARGLNTEAFFGQGTRLTVV.

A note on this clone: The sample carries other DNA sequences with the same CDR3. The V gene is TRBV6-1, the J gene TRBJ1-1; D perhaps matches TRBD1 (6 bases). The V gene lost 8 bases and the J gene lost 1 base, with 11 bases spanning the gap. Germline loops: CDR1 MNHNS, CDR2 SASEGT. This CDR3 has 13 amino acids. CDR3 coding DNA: TGTGCCAGCTCCACGACAGGGAACACTGAAGCTTTCTTT. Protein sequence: CASSTTGNTEAFF.

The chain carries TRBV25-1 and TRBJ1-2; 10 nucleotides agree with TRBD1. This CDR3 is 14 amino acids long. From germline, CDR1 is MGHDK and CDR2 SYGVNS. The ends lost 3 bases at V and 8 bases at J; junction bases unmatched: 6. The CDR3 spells CASSDSGTGEGYTF. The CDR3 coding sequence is TGTGCCAGCAGTGATTCCGGGACAGGGGAAGGCTACACCTTC.